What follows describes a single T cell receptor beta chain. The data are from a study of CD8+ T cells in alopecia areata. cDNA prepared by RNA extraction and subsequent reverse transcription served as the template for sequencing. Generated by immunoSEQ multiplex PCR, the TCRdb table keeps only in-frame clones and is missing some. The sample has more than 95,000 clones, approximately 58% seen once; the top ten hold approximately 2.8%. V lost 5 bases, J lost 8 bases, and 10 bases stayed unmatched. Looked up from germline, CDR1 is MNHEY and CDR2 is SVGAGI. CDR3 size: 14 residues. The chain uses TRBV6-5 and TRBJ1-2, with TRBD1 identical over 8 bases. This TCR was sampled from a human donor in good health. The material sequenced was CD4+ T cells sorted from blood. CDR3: CASSPIQGARGYTF. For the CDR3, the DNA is TGTGCCAGCAGTCCCATCCAGGGGGCTCGGGGCTACACCTTC.